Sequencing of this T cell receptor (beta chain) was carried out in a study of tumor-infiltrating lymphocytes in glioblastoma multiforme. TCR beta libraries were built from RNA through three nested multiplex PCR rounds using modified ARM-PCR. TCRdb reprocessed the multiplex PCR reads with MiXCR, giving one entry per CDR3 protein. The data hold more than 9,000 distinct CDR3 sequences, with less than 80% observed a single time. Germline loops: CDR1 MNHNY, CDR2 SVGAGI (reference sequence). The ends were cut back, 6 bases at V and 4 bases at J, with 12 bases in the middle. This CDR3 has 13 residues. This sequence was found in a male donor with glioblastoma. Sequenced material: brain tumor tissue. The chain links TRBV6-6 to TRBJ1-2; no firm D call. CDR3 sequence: CASRGTDTYGYTF. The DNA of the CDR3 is TGTGCCAGCAGGGGAACGGATACCTATGGCTACACCTTC.